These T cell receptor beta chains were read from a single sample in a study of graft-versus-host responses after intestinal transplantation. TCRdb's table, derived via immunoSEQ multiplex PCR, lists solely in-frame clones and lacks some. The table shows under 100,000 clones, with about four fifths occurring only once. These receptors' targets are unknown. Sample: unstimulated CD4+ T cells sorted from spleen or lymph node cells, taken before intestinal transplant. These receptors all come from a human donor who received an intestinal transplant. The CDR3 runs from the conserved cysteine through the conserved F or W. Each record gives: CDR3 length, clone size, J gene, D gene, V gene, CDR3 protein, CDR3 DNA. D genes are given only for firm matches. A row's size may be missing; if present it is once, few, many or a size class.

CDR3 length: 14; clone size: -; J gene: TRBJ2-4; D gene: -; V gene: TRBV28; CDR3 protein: CASSIPSGGDIQYF; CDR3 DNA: TGTGCCAGCAGCATACCCAGCGGCGGGGACATTCAGTACTTC
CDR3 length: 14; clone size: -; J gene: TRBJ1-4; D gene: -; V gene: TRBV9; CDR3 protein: CASSPGRGIEKLFF; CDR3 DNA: TGTGCCAGCAGCCCCGGGAGGGGGATTGAAAAACTGTTTTTT
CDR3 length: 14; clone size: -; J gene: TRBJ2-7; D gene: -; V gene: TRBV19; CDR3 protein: CASSIDWMSDIRHF; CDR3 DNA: TGTGCCAGTAGTATAGATTGGATGTCGGACATCCGGCACTTC
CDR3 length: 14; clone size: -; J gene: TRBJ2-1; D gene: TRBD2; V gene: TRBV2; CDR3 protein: CASSDSSGSTEQFF; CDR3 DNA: TGTGCCAGCAGTGACTCTAGCGGGAGCACTGAGCAGTTCTTC
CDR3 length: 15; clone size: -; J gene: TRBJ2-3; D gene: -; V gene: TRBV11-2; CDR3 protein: CASSLAPTSTDTQYF; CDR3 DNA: TGTGCCAGCAGCTTAGCTCCTACTAGCACAGATACGCAGTATTTT
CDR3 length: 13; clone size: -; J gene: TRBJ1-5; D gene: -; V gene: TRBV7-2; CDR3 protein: CASSLSRNQPQHF; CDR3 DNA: TGTGCCAGCAGCTTATCCAGAAATCAGCCCCAGCATTTT
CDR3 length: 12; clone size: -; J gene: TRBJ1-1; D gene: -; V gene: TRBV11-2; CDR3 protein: CASSFRSSEAFF; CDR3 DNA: TGTGCCAGCAGCTTTCGGAGTTCTGAAGCTTTCTTT
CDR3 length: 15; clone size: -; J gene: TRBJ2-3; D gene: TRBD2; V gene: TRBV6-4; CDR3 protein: CASSGAGGVPDTQYF; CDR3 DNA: TGTGCCAGCAGTGGGGCGGGAGGTGTACCAGATACGCAGTATTTT
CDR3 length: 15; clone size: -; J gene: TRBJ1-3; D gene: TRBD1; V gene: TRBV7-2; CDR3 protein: CASSSGTGTGNTIYF; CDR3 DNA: TGTGCCAGCAGCTCAGGGACAGGGACTGGAAACACCATATATTTT
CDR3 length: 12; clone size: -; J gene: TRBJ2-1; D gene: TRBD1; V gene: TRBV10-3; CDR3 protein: CAIKQGSDEQFF; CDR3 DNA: TGTGCCATCAAACAGGGGTCAGATGAGCAGTTCTTC
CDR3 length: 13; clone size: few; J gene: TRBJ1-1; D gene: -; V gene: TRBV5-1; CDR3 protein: CASSKDRNTEAFF; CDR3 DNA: TGCGCCAGCAGCAAGGACAGGAACACTGAAGCTTTCTTT
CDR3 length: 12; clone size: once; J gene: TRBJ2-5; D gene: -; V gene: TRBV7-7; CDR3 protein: CASSPQGETQYF; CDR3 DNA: TGTGCCAGCAGCCCGCAGGGGGAGACCCAGTACTTC
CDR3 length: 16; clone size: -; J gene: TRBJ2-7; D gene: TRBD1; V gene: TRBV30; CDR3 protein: CAWSVIRDRWAYEQYF; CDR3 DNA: TGTGCCTGGAGTGTTATCAGGGACAGGTGGGCCTACGAGCAGTACTTC
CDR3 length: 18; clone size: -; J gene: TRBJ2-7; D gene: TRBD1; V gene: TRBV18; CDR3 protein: CASSPPRWTGPSSYEQYF; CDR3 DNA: TGTGCCAGCTCACCACCGCGGTGGACAGGTCCCTCCTCCTACGAGCAGTACTTC
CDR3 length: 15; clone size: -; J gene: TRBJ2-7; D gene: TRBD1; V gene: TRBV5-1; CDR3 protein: CASSLVTGGAYEQYF; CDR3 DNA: TGCGCCAGCAGCTTGGTTACAGGGGGTGCCTACGAGCAGTACTTC
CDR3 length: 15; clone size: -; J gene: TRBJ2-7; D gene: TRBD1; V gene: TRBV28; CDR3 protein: CASSLSAGGSYEQYF; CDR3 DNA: TGTGCCAGCAGTTTAAGCGCAGGGGGTTCCTACGAGCAGTACTTC
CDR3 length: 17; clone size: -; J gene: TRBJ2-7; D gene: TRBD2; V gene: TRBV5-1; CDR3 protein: CASGRGLASEVSYEQYF; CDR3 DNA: TGCGCCAGCGGAAGGGGACTAGCGAGCGAGGTCTCCTACGAGCAGTACTTC
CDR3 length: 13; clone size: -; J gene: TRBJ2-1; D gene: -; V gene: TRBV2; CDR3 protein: CASSEPGIHEQFF; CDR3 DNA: TGTGCCAGCAGTGAACCGGGGATCCATGAGCAGTTCTTC
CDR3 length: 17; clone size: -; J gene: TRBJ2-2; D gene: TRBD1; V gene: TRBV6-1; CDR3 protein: CASSEAGTGGRTGELFF; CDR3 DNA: TGTGCCAGCAGTGAAGCGGGGACAGGTGGTCGGACCGGGGAGCTGTTTTTT
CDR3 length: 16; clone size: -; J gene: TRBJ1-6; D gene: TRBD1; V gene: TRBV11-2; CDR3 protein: CASSLEPDRVGSPLHF; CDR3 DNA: TGTGCCAGCAGCTTAGAACCCGACAGGGTCGGTTCACCCCTCCACTTT
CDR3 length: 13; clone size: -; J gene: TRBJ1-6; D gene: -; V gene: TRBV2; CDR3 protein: CASMGGTFSPLHF; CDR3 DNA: TGTGCCAGCATGGGCGGGACCTTCTCACCCCTCCACTTT
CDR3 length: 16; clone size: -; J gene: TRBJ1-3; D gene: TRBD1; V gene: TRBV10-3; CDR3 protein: CAISEATGLSGNTIYF; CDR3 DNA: TGTGCCATCAGTGAGGCGACAGGGCTTTCTGGAAACACCATATATTTT
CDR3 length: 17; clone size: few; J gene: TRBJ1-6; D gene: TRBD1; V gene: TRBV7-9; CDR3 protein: CASSPLRGQSNNSPLHF; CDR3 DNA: TGTGCCAGCAGCCCTCTCCGGGGACAGTCTAATAATTCACCCCTCCACTTT
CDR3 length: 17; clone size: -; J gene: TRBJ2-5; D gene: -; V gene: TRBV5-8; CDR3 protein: CASSSGDSPSLQETQYF; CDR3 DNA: TGTGCCAGCAGCTCGGGGGACAGCCCCAGCCTACAAGAGACCCAGTACTTC
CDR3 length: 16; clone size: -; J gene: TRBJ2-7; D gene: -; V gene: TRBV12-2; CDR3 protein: CASRLSPRTPSYEQYF; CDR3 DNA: TGTGCAAGTCGCCTCTCCCCCCGGACACCATCCTACGAGCAGTACTTC
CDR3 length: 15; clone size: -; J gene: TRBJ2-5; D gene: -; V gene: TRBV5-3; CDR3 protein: CARIQSTGRIGTQYF; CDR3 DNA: TGTGCCAGAATCCAGAGCACAGGACGAATCGGGACCCAGTACTTC
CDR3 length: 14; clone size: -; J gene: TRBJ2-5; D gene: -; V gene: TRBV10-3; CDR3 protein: CAISVRQGAETQYF; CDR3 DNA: TGTGCCATCAGTGTACGGCAGGGTGCGGAGACCCAGTACTTC
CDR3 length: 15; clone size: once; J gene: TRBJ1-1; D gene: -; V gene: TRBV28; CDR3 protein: CASSPAGRGNTEAFF; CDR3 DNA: TGTGCCAGCAGCCCGGCGGGCAGGGGGAACACTGAAGCTTTCTTT
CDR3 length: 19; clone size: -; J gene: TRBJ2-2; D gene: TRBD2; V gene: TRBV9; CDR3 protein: CASSVKRGGLFWSTGELFF; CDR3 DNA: TGTGCCAGCAGCGTGAAACGGGGGGGCCTGTTTTGGAGCACCGGGGAGCTGTTTTTT
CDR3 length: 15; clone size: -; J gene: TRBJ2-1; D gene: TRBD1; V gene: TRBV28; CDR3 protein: CASSDGQGSYNEQFF; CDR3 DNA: TGTGCCAGCAGCGACGGACAGGGCTCCTACAATGAGCAGTTCTTC
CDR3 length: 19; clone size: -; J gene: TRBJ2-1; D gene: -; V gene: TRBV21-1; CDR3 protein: CASSPMCSRWVAVYNEQFF; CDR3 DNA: TGTGCCAGCAGCCCAATGTGTTCACGGTGGGTAGCGGTCTACAATGAGCAGTTCTTC
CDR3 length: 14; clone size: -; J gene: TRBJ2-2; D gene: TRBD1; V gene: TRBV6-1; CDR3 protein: CASSRTGDPGELFF; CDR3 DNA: TGTGCCAGCAGTCGAACAGGGGACCCCGGGGAGCTGTTTTTT
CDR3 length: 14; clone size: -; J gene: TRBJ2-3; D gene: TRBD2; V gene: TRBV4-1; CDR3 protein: CASSPAAGLANKYF; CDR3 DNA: TGCGCCAGCAGCCCCGCCGCGGGACTAGCCAACAAGTATTTT
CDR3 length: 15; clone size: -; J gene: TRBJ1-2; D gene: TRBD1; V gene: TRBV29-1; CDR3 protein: CSATTGAVANYGYTF; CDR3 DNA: TGCAGCGCTACGACAGGGGCGGTAGCTAACTATGGCTACACCTTC
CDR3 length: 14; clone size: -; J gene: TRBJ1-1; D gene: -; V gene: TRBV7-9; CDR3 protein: CASSFGPGLSEAFF; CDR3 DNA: TGTGCCAGCAGCTTTGGACCGGGGTTAAGTGAAGCTTTCTTT
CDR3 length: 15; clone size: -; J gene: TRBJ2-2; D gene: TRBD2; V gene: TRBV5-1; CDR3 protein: CASSLAGANTGELFF; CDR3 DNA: TGCGCCAGCAGCCTAGCGGGGGCAAACACCGGGGAGCTGTTTTTT
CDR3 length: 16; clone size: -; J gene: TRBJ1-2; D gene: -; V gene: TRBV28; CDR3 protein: CASSFQQAQRGYGYTF; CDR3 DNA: TGTGCCAGCAGTTTTCAACAGGCTCAGAGAGGCTATGGCTACACCTTC